One and the same sample provided the 4 T cell receptor beta chains below, sequenced in a study of blood T cell repertoires in COVID-19. Data came from immunoSEQ multiplex PCR; TCRdb stores just in-frame clones and leaves some out. This sample has about 170,000 clones, with 65% to 90% found just once. Sequencing used peripheral blood. These receptors all stem from a woman aged 35 to 49 with COVID-19, enrolled during active disease.

This chain joins TRBV12-3 or TRBV12-4 and TRBJ2-5; no firm D call. This CDR3 contains 11 residues. The V gene lost 1 base and the J gene lost 6 bases, with 3 bases spanning the gap. Here the CDR3 reads CASSLGQTQYF. The DNA of the CDR3 is TGTGCCAGCAGTTTAGGGCAGACCCAGTACTTC.

The chain has TRBV15 and TRBJ2-7; 10 bases map to TRBD2. The junction had 4 bases not matched to a gene; V was cut back by 5 bases and J by 3 bases. The CDR3 spans 14 residues. Germline CDR1 is LNHNV and CDR2 is YYDKDF (reference sequence). CDR3 sequence reads: CATSHGTSDYEQYF. The CDR3 DNA reads as TGTGCCACCAGCCATGGGACTAGCGACTACGAGCAGTACTTC.

The chain couples TRBV6-5 to TRBJ2-3, with 10 bases lining up with TRBD1. The V gene's germline CDR1 is MNHEY and CDR2 SVGAGI. The V and J ends lost 11 bases and 1 base, in that order; junction bases with no gene match: 6. The CDR3 extends over 14 amino acids. The CDR3 loop is CAVRQGAGTDTQYF. Here the CDR3 DNA reads TGTGCCGTTCGACAGGGGGCTGGCACAGATACGCAGTATTTT.

This sequence joins TRBV18 and TRBJ2-3, with 12 bases that match TRBD2. The CDR3 contains 16 residues. Germline V gene sequence: CDR1 KGHSH, CDR2 LQKENI. V gave up 0 bases and J gave up 4 bases; unmatched junction bases: 2. CDR3 DNA: TGTGCCAGCTCACCACCCCTAGCGGGAGGGCCAGATACGCAGTATTTT. Its translation is CASSPPLAGGPDTQYF.